Each of the 27 T cell receptor beta chains below was sequenced from the same sample in a study of blood T cell repertoires in COVID-19. Only in-frame clones appear in the TCRdb table, and some are missing; sequencing was by immunoSEQ multiplex PCR. Found here are around 75,000 clones, approximately 90% of them singletons; the top ten hold around 3.9%. The sequenced sample consisted of peripheral blood. Receptors were obtained from a man between 70 and 80 years old with active COVID-19.

V is TRBV19 and J is TRBJ2-6; 8 bases map to TRBD2. CDR1 is LNHDA, CDR2 SQIVND, per germline (reference sequence). The CDR3 spans 17 residues. Trimming removed 5 bases from V and 0 bases from J; junction bases left unmatched: 6. The CDR3 reads CASSPQAGASGANVLTF. The CDR3, as DNA: TGTGCCAGTAGTCCCCAAGCGGGAGCCTCTGGGGCCAACGTCCTGACTTTC.

V gene TRBV3-1 (or the pseudogene TRBV3-2) combines with J gene TRBJ2-1, with 8 bases that match TRBD2. V shed 1 base and J 4 bases; nucleotides not matched to a gene: 6. The CDR3 has 16 residues. The germline V gene encodes CDR1 LGHDT and CDR2 YNNKEL (reference sequence). This CDR3 reads CASSQASGRTYNEQFF. CDR3 sequence (DNA): TGTGCCAGCAGCCAAGCGAGCGGGAGAACATACAATGAGCAGTTCTTC.

This chain connects TRBV30 to TRBJ1-3, with a possible D match to TRBD1 (5 bases). Germline CDR1 GTSNPN, CDR2 SVGIG (reference sequence). With 5 bases removed from V and 4 bases from J, the gap between germline ends came to 9 bases. This CDR3 region has 12 residues. The CDR3 nucleotides are TGTGCCTGGTCCGGGGGGGGAAACACCATATATTTT. Encoded protein: CAWSGGGNTIYF.

The chain has TRBV7-3 and TRBJ2-2; TRBD2 agrees at 8 bases. With 5 bases clipped from V and 4 bases from J, the junction kept 6 bases outside the gene matches. The germline V gene encodes CDR1 SGHTA and CDR2 FQGTGA. This CDR3 is built from 15 residues. CDR3 sequence: CASSPTGGATGELFF. The CDR3 bases are TGTGCCAGCAGCCCCACGGGAGGGGCCACCGGGGAGCTGTTTTTT.

The V and J genes are TRBV5-6 and TRBJ1-1; no definite D call. V gave up 1 base and J gave up 5 bases, with 12 bases separating them. The CDR3 sequence is 14 residues long. Germline CDR1 and CDR2: SGHDT and YYEEEE. CDR3 bases: TGTGCCAGCAGCTTGAAACTCACGGGGACTGAAGCTTTCTTT. It is translated as CASSLKLTGTEAFF.

The rearrangement links TRBV20-1 to TRBJ1-5, with no clear D. The CDR3 runs to 14 residues. Germline-derived CDR1 and CDR2 are DFQATT and SNEGSKA (reference sequence). Trimming took off 3 bases at V and 2 bases at J, with 11 bases between the two ends. CDR3 sequence reads: CSASPPGGNQPQHF. The CDR3 region has the DNA TGCAGTGCTAGTCCCCCTGGAGGCAATCAGCCCCAGCATTTT.

J is TRBJ1-1 and V is TRBV2, with 9 bases aligning to TRBD1. This CDR3 is built from 17 residues. The germline CDR1 and CDR2 sequences are SNHLY and FYNNEI. J gave up 0 bases and V 7 bases, and 12 bases lay outside the gene matches. CDR3 sequence (DNA): TGTGCCAGCACCCGAAACAGGGGGCAGGGGGTGAACACTGAAGCTTTCTTT. Translation gives CASTRNRGQGVNTEAFF.

This rearrangement joins TRBV5-1 to TRBJ2-2, with D perhaps matching TRBD2 (6 bases). The CDR3 extends over 14 amino acids. V was trimmed by 4 bases and J by 3 bases, leaving 10 bases between them. CDR1 SGHRS and CDR2 YFSETQ come from the germline V gene. CDR3 protein: CASSGAGYTGELFF. CDR3 bases: TGCGCCAGCAGCGGGGCGGGGTACACCGGGGAGCTGTTTTTT.

The chain combines TRBV12-3 or TRBV12-4 with TRBJ1-4, with D possibly matching TRBD1 (5 bases). V was shortened by 5 bases and J by 7 bases, with 11 bases between the two germline ends. The CDR3 runs to 13 residues. The CDR3 is CASSQGHAEKLFF. The DNA for the CDR3 is TGTGCCAGCAGTCAAGGACACGCTGAAAAACTGTTTTTT.

The chain carries TRBV3-1 (or the pseudogene TRBV3-2) and TRBJ2-1, with 10 bases that match TRBD2. CDR1 and CDR2 from the germline V gene are LGHDT and YNNKEL (reference sequence). V was pared by 4 bases and J by 4 bases, with 16 bases of the junction left unmatched. There are 19 residues in the CDR3. CDR3 nucleotide sequence: TGTGCCAGCAGCCCCAGTTCGCTAGCGGGAGTCCTAGTATACAATGAGCAGTTCTTC. It codes for CASSPSSLAGVLVYNEQFF.

V and J are TRBV9 and TRBJ1-1, with D possibly being TRBD1 (5 bases). CDR1 and CDR2 (germline): SGDLS, YYNGEE. With 0 bases removed from V and 1 base from J, the gap between germline ends came to 16 bases. The CDR3 spans 17 residues. CDR3 DNA: TGTGCCAGCAGCGTAGCTACCGGGGGTGGGGCGAACACTGAAGCTTTCTTT. It specifies CASSVATGGGANTEAFF.

This chain joins TRBV5-1 and TRBJ2-7; D might be TRBD2 (6 bases). The CDR3 consists of 14 residues. V lost 6 bases to trimming and J lost 0 bases, with 13 bases between them. Per the germline V gene, CDR1 is SGHRS and CDR2 is YFSETQ. For the CDR3, the DNA is TGCGCCAGCACCCAAACCGGGAGCTCCTACGAGCAGTACTTC. Its protein product is CASTQTGSSYEQYF.

The rearrangement uses TRBV10-3 and TRBJ1-1; 7 positions match TRBD1. CDR1 and CDR2 (germline): ENHRY, SYGVKD. CDR3 length: 13 residues. With V trimmed by 4 bases and J by 4 bases, 3 bases remained unmatched. The CDR3 nucleotides are TGTGCCATCAGTGGCGACAGGGCCACTGAAGCTTTCTTT. It codes for CAISGDRATEAFF.

This chain joins TRBV6-5 and TRBJ2-7; TRBD1 might be the D (6 bases). Germline CDR1 reads MNHEY; CDR2 reads SVGAGI. Trimming shortened V by 0 bases and J by 6 bases, and 9 bases separated the two germline ends. The CDR3 has 13 residues. The CDR3 bases are TGTGCCAGCAGTTACTCGAGGGGGATCGAGCAGTACTTC. Its protein is CASSYSRGIEQYF.

This clone appeared once. The chain combines TRBV27 with TRBJ2-1; TRBD2 is a possible D gene (5 bases). The CDR3 has 15 residues. V was pared by 1 base and J by 7 bases, with 14 bases between. The germline V gene encodes CDR1 MNHEY and CDR2 SMNVEV (reference sequence). CDR3 amino acids: CASSLWRVRKNEQFF. The DNA for the CDR3 is TGTGCCAGCAGTTTATGGCGGGTACGGAAGAATGAGCAGTTCTTC.

The V call is TRBV5-1, the J call TRBJ1-1, with D uncertain. V lost 1 base to trimming and J lost 1 base, with 8 bases between them. The CDR3 spans 14 residues. Looked up from germline, CDR1 is SGHRS and CDR2 is YFSETQ. The DNA for the CDR3 is TGCGCCAGCAGCTTGTTGGCAGGGAACACTGAAGCTTTCTTT. It translates to CASSLLAGNTEAFF.

This chain links TRBV7-2 with TRBJ1-2; TRBD1 aligns across 8 bases. V lost 3 bases and J lost 6; bases outside the gene matches: 6. From germline, CDR1 is SGHTA and CDR2 FQGNSA. CDR3 length: 14 residues. CDR3 region: CASSFLDRVDGYTF. The CDR3 DNA sequence: TGTGCCAGCAGCTTCCTGGACAGGGTTGATGGCTACACCTTC.

This rearrangement joins TRBV12-3 or TRBV12-4 to TRBJ2-7; 8 bases are a match to TRBD2. This CDR3 has 13 amino acids. Trimming took 1 base from V and 6 from J; bases not matched to a gene: 2. CDR3 region: CASSLGLAGEQYF. CDR3 in DNA: TGTGCCAGCAGTTTAGGGCTAGCGGGCGAGCAGTACTTC.

This chain connects TRBV7-8 to TRBJ2-5; possibly TRBD2 for D (5 bases). The CDR3 totals 16 residues. Per the germline V gene, CDR1 is SGHVS and CDR2 is FQNEAQ. V lost 1 base and J lost 4, with 16 bases in between. Here the CDR3 reads CASSLGGGPRGETQYF. The DNA of the CDR3 is TGTGCCAGCAGCTTAGGGGGTGGGCCCCGGGGAGAGACCCAGTACTTC.

The rearrangement joins TRBV6-5 to TRBJ2-7; D is possibly TRBD1 (5 bases). V shed 6 bases and J shed 3 bases, with 12 bases lying between them. CDR1 MNHEY and CDR2 SVGAGI come from the germline V gene. The CDR3 length is 13 residues. This CDR3 is CASSDGHLYEQYF. The CDR3 region has the DNA TGTGCCAGCAGCGACGGACACCTCTACGAGCAGTACTTC.

J is TRBJ2-1 and V is TRBV28, with 8 bases that match TRBD2. From germline, CDR1 is MDHEN and CDR2 SYDVKM. The CDR3 is 15 amino acids. V was pared by 6 bases and J by 3 bases, with 7 bases of the junction left unmatched. The CDR3 sequence: CASSRSGSLYNEQFF. The DNA of the CDR3 is TGTGCCAGCAGCCGAAGCGGGAGCCTCTACAATGAGCAGTTCTTC. Looking up the rest from reference TRBV28 and TRBJ2-1 gives the full variable domain: DVKVTQSSRYLVKRTGEKVFLECVQDMDHENMFWYRQDPGLGLRLIYFSYDVKMKEKGDIPEGYSVSREKKERFSLILESASTNQTSMYLCASSRSGSLYNEQFFGPGTRLTVL.

This clone was counted once. The chain employs TRBV6-2 or TRBV6-3 and TRBJ2-7; D perhaps matches TRBD1 (5 bases). Germline CDR1 reads MNHEY; CDR2 reads SVGEGT. The CDR3 length is 15 residues. Trimming stripped 6 bases from V and 4 bases from J, with 19 bases between. This chain's CDR3 is CASSKAYRIRYEQYF. CDR3 DNA: TGTGCCAGCAGCAAAGCCTACAGGATACGGTACGAGCAGTACTTC.

This clone was counted between two and nine times. V is TRBV6-5 and J is TRBJ2-3, with a tentative D call TRBD2 (6 bases). The ends were cut back, 4 bases at V and 0 bases at J, with 14 bases in the middle. CDR1 and CDR2 from the germline V gene are MNHEY and SVGAGI. The CDR3 sequence is 16 residues long. DNA for the CDR3: TGTGCCAGCAGTTCGCGGGGACCTGGGAGCACAGATACGCAGTATTTT. Its protein product is CASSSRGPGSTDTQYF.

This clone came up once. The chain links TRBV4-1 to TRBJ1-6; D is unclear. This CDR3 comprises 15 residues. Germline V CDR1 and CDR2: MGHRA, YSYEKL. Trimming removed 1 base at V and 9 bases at J, with 13 bases between. CDR3 region: CASSQGPGGISPLHF. CDR3 DNA: TGCGCCAGCAGCCAAGGGCCAGGAGGGATTTCACCCCTCCACTTT.

V and J are TRBV5-1 and TRBJ2-6; weak D call: TRBD2 (6 bases). Trimming pared 4 bases from V and 2 bases from J, leaving 13 bases between. Per germline, CDR1 SGHRS and CDR2 YFSETQ. CDR3 length equals 16 residues. The CDR3 coding sequence is TGCGCCAGCAGCCGGGGGATCAAAGCTGGGGCCAACGTCCTGACTTTC. Protein product: CASSRGIKAGANVLTF. The variable domain in full, with the rest retrieved from reference TRBV5-1 and TRBJ2-6, is KAGVTQTPRYLIKTRGQQVTLSCSPISGHRSVSWYQQTPGQGLQFLFEYFSETQRNKGNFPGRFSGRQFSNSRSEMNVSTLELGDSALYLCASSRGIKAGANVLTFGAGSRLTVL.

The chain carries TRBV4-2 and TRBJ2-7; TRBD2 matches at 9 bases. J was trimmed by 4 bases and V by 2 bases; bases with no gene match: 6. Per the germline V gene, CDR1 is LGHNA and CDR2 is YNFKEQ. CDR3 length: 15 amino acids. The CDR3 DNA follows: TGTGCCAGCAGCCAATCCGGGGCGGGAGGGTACGAGCAGTACTTC. Protein sequence: CASSQSGAGGYEQYF.

V and J are TRBV30 and TRBJ2-1; 9 bases are a match to TRBD2. The CDR3 covers 16 residues. The germline V gene encodes CDR1 GTSNPN and CDR2 SVGIG (reference sequence). With 3 bases clipped from V and 9 bases from J, the junction kept 15 bases outside the gene matches. The CDR3 DNA reads TGTGCCTGGAGCCCCCCCGGCGGGAGGGCTAGGGTTGAGCAGTTCTTC. Its translation is CAWSPPGGRARVEQFF.